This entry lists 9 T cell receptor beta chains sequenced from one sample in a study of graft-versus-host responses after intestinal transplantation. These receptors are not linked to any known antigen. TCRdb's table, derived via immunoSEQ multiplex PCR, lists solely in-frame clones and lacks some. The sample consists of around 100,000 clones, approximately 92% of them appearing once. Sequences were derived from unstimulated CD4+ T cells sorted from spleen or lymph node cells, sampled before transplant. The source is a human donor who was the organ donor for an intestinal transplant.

The CDR3 is CASSDRVGQPQHF. CDR3 DNA sequence: TGTGCCAGCAGCGACAGGGTTGGCCAGCCCCAGCATTTT. The genes are TRBV6-5 and TRBJ1-5, with TRBD1 matching 7 bases. Germline trimming cut 6 bases from V and 7 bases from J; bases unmatched to any gene: 6. The V gene's germline CDR1 is MNHEY and CDR2 SVGAGI. This CDR3 has 13 amino acids.

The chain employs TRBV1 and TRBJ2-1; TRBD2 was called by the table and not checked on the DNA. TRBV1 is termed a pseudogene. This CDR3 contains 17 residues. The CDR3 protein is CTSSQGTSGQTYNEQFF. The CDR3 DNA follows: TGCACCAGCAGCCAAGGGACTAGCGGGCAGACCTACAATGAGCAGTTCTTC.

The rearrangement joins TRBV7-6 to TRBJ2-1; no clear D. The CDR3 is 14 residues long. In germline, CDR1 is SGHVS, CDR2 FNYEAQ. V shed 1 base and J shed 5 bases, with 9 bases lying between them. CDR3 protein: CASSLGGSHNEQFF. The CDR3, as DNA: TGTGCCAGCAGCTTAGGCGGAAGCCACAATGAGCAGTTCTTC.

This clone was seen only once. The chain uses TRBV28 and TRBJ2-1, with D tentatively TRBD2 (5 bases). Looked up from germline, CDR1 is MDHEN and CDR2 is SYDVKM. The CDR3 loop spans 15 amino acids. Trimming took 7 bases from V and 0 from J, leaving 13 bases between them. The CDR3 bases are TGTGCCAGCAATCGGTTGCGGGTCTCCTACAATGAGCAGTTCTTC. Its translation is CASNRLRVSYNEQFF.

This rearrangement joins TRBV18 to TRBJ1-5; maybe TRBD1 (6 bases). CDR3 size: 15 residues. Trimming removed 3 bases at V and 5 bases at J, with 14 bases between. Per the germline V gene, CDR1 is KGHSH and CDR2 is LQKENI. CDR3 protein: CASSPEGGGHQPQHF. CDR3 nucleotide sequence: TGTGCCAGCTCACCGGAGGGAGGGGGGCATCAGCCCCAGCATTTT.

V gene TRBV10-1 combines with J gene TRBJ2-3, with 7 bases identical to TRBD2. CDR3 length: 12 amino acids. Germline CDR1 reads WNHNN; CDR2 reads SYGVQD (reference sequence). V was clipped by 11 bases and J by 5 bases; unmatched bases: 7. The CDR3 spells CASGEGKDTQYF. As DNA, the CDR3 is TGCGCCTCGGGGGAGGGAAAAGATACGCAGTATTTT.

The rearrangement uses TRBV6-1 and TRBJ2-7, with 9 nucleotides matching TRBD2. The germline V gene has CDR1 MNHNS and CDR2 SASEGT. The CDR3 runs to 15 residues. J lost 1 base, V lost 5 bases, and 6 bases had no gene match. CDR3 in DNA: TGTGCCAGCAGTCCTGGGACTAGCTTTTCCTACGAGCAGTACTTC. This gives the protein CASSPGTSFSYEQYF.

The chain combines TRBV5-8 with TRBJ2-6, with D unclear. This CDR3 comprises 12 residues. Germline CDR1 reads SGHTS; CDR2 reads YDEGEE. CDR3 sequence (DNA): TGTGCGAGCCGGGCTGGGGCCAACGTCCTGACTTTC. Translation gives CASRAGANVLTF.

The DNA for the CDR3 is TGTGCCAGTAAAAAGCGGGAGGGAGATACGCAGTATTTT. It is translated as CASKKREGDTQYF. The V gene is TRBV19, the J gene TRBJ2-3; 10 bases agree with TRBD2. The CDR3 runs 13 residues. Losses at the gene ends were 7 bases for V and 5 bases for J; bases not matched to a gene: 3. From germline, CDR1 is LNHDA and CDR2 SQIVND (reference sequence).